This T cell receptor (beta chain) was captured in a study of prognosis after radiotherapy for stage I lung cancer. The V end lost 10 bases, the J end lost 4 bases, and 13 bases lay between the germline ends. CDR1 and CDR2 (germline): LNHDA, SQIVND (reference sequence). CDR3 size: 12 residues. Two-round multiplex PCR, the amplification method, yielded TCR beta CDR3 from genomic DNA. For every TRBV and TRBJ gene, a specific primer was used in first-round PCR. TCRdb recomputed calls from the multiplex PCR reads with MiXCR, one row per CDR3 protein. The sample has 25,000 to 30,000 distinct CDR3 sequences, around 43% seen once.

The receptor was derived from a donor aged 50 or older with non-small cell lung cancer. The starting material was PBMCs, obtained before or after stereotactic body radiation therapy (not recorded which). V and J are TRBV19 and TRBJ1-1, with D tentatively TRBD1 (5 bases). CDR3 DNA sequence: TGTGCCACCCGGGCGGGGACCACTGAAGCTTTCTTT. Encoded protein: CATRAGTTEAFF.